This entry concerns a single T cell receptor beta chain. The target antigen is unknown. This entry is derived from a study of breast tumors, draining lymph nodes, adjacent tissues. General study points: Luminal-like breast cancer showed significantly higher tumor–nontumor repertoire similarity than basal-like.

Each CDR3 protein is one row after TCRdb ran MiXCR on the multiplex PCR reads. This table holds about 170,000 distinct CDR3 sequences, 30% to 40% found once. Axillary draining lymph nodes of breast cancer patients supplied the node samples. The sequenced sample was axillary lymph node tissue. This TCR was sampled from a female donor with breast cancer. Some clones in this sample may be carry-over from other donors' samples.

The CDR3 region is CASSLPGTGNNEQFF. CDR3 DNA: TGTGCCAGCAGCCTCCCCGGGACAGGGAATAATGAGCAGTTCTTC. The V call is TRBV11-2, the J call TRBJ2-1; 9 nucleotides line up with TRBD1. Germline V gene lookup returns CDR1 SGHAT and CDR2 FQNNGV. V lost 5 bases and J lost 7; bases outside the gene matches: 9. The CDR3 runs to 15 residues.